A selection of T cell receptor beta chains follows, all from one sample in a study of memory CD4+ T cells and cytomegalovirus serostatus. Sequencing was performed with immunoSEQ multiplex PCR; in TCRdb, only in-frame clones are kept and a portion is missing. The sample has roughly 45,000 clones, roughly three quarters seen once. The sequenced sample was memory CD4+ T cells from blood. The origin of the receptors is an adult in good health and CMV-seronegative. Each CDR3 is given with its conserved first and last residue. The order of the fields is CDR3 DNA, CDR3 protein, D gene, clone size, J gene, V gene. The D gene is left open where the match is weak. The size of a clone is reported for some rows only, either as once, few or many, or as a class for expanded clones.

CDR3nt: TGCGCCAGCAGCTTGGACGGGACAGGCTACAATGAGCAGTTCTTC; CDR3aa: CASSLDGTGYNEQFF; d_gene: TRBD1; abundance: NA; j_gene: TRBJ2-1; v_gene: TRBV5-1
CDR3nt: TGTGCCAGCAGCTTAGAAGGGGCAGGGCCAGATACGCAGTATTTT; CDR3aa: CASSLEGAGPDTQYF; d_gene: NA; abundance: NA; j_gene: TRBJ2-3; v_gene: TRBV7-9
CDR3nt: TGTGCCAGCAGCTTATCCCGGGTGGCAGATACGCAGTATTTT; CDR3aa: CASSLSRVADTQYF; d_gene: NA; abundance: NA; j_gene: TRBJ2-3; v_gene: TRBV7-9
CDR3nt: TGTGCCAGCAAGGACAGGGCGAAAAGCTCACCCCTCCACTTT; CDR3aa: CASKDRAKSSPLHF; d_gene: TRBD1; abundance: few; j_gene: TRBJ1-6; v_gene: TRBV6-5
CDR3nt: TGTGCCAGTTGGACTAGCGGGGGTGTCGGGGAGCTGTTTTTT; CDR3aa: CASWTSGGVGELFF; d_gene: TRBD2; abundance: NA; j_gene: TRBJ2-2; v_gene: TRBV19
CDR3nt: TGTGCCAGCAGTTTGTCGGGGGGCGGTGAGCAGTTCTTC; CDR3aa: CASSLSGGGEQFF; d_gene: NA; abundance: once; j_gene: TRBJ2-1; v_gene: TRBV28
CDR3nt: TGTGCCAGCGGGGACCAGGAGTATAATTCACCCCTCCACTTT; CDR3aa: CASGDQEYNSPLHF; d_gene: NA; abundance: NA; j_gene: TRBJ1-6; v_gene: TRBV27
CDR3nt: TGTGCCTGGACTAGAGGGGCCTCTGACGAGCAGTACTTC; CDR3aa: CAWTRGASDEQYF; d_gene: NA; abundance: NA; j_gene: TRBJ2-7; v_gene: TRBV30
CDR3nt: TGTGCCAGCAAACGGGGTGGGTCCTACAATGAGCAGTTCTTC; CDR3aa: CASKRGGSYNEQFF; d_gene: NA; abundance: NA; j_gene: TRBJ2-1; v_gene: TRBV6-5
CDR3nt: TGTGCCAGCAGCCTAGGGGCAGGGGGCGTAAAACTGTTTTTT; CDR3aa: CASSLGAGGVKLFF; d_gene: TRBD1; abundance: once; j_gene: TRBJ1-4; v_gene: TRBV7-9
CDR3nt: TGTGCCACCCATGAACAAGGGCCGAACTATGGCTACACCTTC; CDR3aa: CATHEQGPNYGYTF; d_gene: NA; abundance: NA; j_gene: TRBJ1-2; v_gene: TRBV13
CDR3nt: TGTGCCAGCAGTGTCCAGAGGGGCCCAGATACGCAGTATTTT; CDR3aa: CASSVQRGPDTQYF; d_gene: NA; abundance: NA; j_gene: TRBJ2-3; v_gene: TRBV2
CDR3nt: TGTGCCAGCAGTTTCCGGAGGGGAGTAACCGGGGAGCTGTTTTTT; CDR3aa: CASSFRRGVTGELFF; d_gene: NA; abundance: few; j_gene: TRBJ2-2; v_gene: TRBV27
CDR3nt: TGCGCCAGCAGCTTGGAAGGGCCGGCGGGCACTGAAGCTTTCTTT; CDR3aa: CASSLEGPAGTEAFF; d_gene: NA; abundance: NA; j_gene: TRBJ1-1; v_gene: TRBV5-1
CDR3nt: TGCGCCAGCAGCCAAGATGCGGGGGGAAACGTTGAGACCCAGTACTTC; CDR3aa: CASSQDAGGNVETQYF; d_gene: TRBD2; abundance: NA; j_gene: TRBJ2-5; v_gene: TRBV4-1
CDR3nt: TGTGCCAGCAGCTTAGTATGGGATTTGGGGACTGAAGCTTTCTTT; CDR3aa: CASSLVWDLGTEAFF; d_gene: NA; abundance: NA; j_gene: TRBJ1-1; v_gene: TRBV11-2
CDR3nt: TGTGCCAGCAGCGCAGAAGACAGGGGCCGCTACGAGCAGTACTTC; CDR3aa: CASSAEDRGRYEQYF; d_gene: TRBD1; abundance: NA; j_gene: TRBJ2-7; v_gene: TRBV7-9
CDR3nt: TGTGCCAGCAGCTTTTCTTACTCGGAGCCCCAGCATTTT; CDR3aa: CASSFSYSEPQHF; d_gene: NA; abundance: NA; j_gene: TRBJ1-5; v_gene: TRBV7-2
CDR3nt: TGTGCCAGCAGCTTGCGACGGGCCTGGTCTGAAGCTTTCTTT; CDR3aa: CASSLRRAWSEAFF; d_gene: NA; abundance: once; j_gene: TRBJ1-1; v_gene: TRBV11-2
CDR3nt: TGTGCCAGCAGTGCGCTTCTTGGACAGCCCCAGCATTTT; CDR3aa: CASSALLGQPQHF; d_gene: NA; abundance: NA; j_gene: TRBJ1-5; v_gene: TRBV7-2
CDR3nt: TGTGCCAGCAGCGGGGACAGGGCGAGAGGAAACACCATATATTTT; CDR3aa: CASSGDRARGNTIYF; d_gene: TRBD1; abundance: NA; j_gene: TRBJ1-3; v_gene: TRBV5-6
CDR3nt: TGCAGCGTTCGGCAGGGATTCTACGAGCAGTACTTC; CDR3aa: CSVRQGFYEQYF; d_gene: NA; abundance: NA; j_gene: TRBJ2-7; v_gene: TRBV29-1